Listed below are T cell receptor beta chains from one sample, sequenced in a study of cytomegalovirus exposure and HLA in healthy donors. Sequenced by immunoSEQ multiplex PCR; TCRdb stores in-frame clones only, minus some. The sample carries more than 110,000 clones, roughly 76% recorded once. Sequencing used PBMCs. All receptors derive from a man younger than 35 in good health and CMV-seronegative. Both conserved end residues are part of each CDR3. A D gene is named only where the DNA matches it firmly. Part of the rows lack a size; the others show once, few, many or a class for expanded clones.

TRBD1 TRBJ2-3 TRBV12-5 NA CASGGEDRATDTQYF TGTGCTAGTGGTGGGGAGGACAGGGCCACAGATACGCAGTATTTT
NA TRBJ1-1 TRBV6-5 NA CASSGSDRRTQAFF TGTGCCAGCAGTGGCTCGGACAGACGTACACAAGCTTTCTTT
NA TRBJ1-6 TRBV15 once CATSEDGNSPLHF TGTGCCACCAGCGAAGACGGGAATTCACCCCTCCACTTT
TRBD2 TRBJ2-1 TRBV27 NA CASSLRGTSGNEQFF TGTGCCAGCAGTTTACGCGGGACTAGCGGGAATGAGCAGTTCTTC
NA TRBJ2-1 TRBV11-2 NA CASSLGGGRHEQFF TGTGCCAGCAGCTTAGGCGGAGGGCGGCATGAGCAGTTCTTC
TRBD1 TRBJ2-5 TRBV7-2 NA CASSWGQGALGEQYF TGTGCCAGCAGCTGGGGACAGGGGGCCCTCGGGGAGCAGTACTTC
TRBD1 TRBJ1-6 TRBV5-1 NA CASRRQGGSYNSPLHF TGCGCCAGCCGAAGACAGGGTGGTTCCTATAATTCACCCCTCCACTTT
NA TRBJ1-6 TRBV18 few CASSQGGDSPLHF TGTGCCAGCTCACAGGGGGGGGATTCACCCCTCCACTTT
TRBD2 TRBJ2-1 TRBV18 NA CASSPRLAGGPGNEQFF TGTGCCAGCTCACCAAGACTAGCGGGAGGGCCGGGCAATGAGCAGTTCTTC
NA TRBJ2-7 TRBV10-1 few CASSESTRNYEQYF TGCGCCAGCAGTGAGTCCACCAGAAACTACGAGCAGTACTTC
NA TRBJ1-2 TRBV9 NA CASSGSTGANYGYTF TGTGCCAGCAGCGGATCGACAGGAGCTAACTATGGCTACACCTTC
NA TRBJ2-1 TRBV11-2 NA CASSSRGAYNEQFF TGTGCCAGCAGCTCGCGCGGGGCCTACAATGAGCAGTTCTTC
NA TRBJ1-2 TRBV6-6 NA CASTLPSTSLGYTF TGTGCCAGCACCCTGCCGTCTACCTCCCTTGGCTACACCTTC
TRBD2 TRBJ2-7 TRBV10-3 once CAISESTSSGEQYF TGTGCCATCAGTGAGTCCACTTCTAGCGGGGAGCAGTACTTC
TRBD1 TRBJ2-1 TRBV6-5 NA CASSYSGTGAYNEQFF TGTGCCAGCAGTTACAGCGGGACAGGGGCCTACAATGAGCAGTTCTTC
TRBD2 TRBJ2-7 TRBV15 NA CATSNPGLAGGGGVYEQYF TGTGCCACCAGCAACCCGGGACTAGCGGGAGGAGGGGGGGTGTACGAGCAGTACTTC
TRBD2 TRBJ2-3 TRBV7-9 few CASSLTSGPTDTQYF TGTGCCAGCAGCCTTACTAGCGGACCCACAGATACGCAGTATTTT
NA TRBJ2-7 TRBV7-6 NA CASSMTGEGYEQYF TGTGCCAGCAGCATGACAGGGGAGGGCTACGAGCAGTACTTC
TRBD2 TRBJ2-1 TRBV5-4 NA CASSLAGGLGNEQFF TGTGCCAGCAGCTTGGCGGGGGGGCTTGGGAATGAGCAGTTCTTC
TRBD1 TRBJ1-1 TRBV7-9 NA CASSYLGTGNTEAFF TGTGCCAGCAGCTACCTCGGGACAGGAAACACTGAAGCTTTCTTT
TRBD2 TRBJ2-4 TRBV5-1 NA CASSLVAGAGIQYF TGCGCCAGCAGCTTGGTGGCGGGAGCAGGCATTCAGTACTTC
TRBD2 TRBJ2-2 TRBV7-2 NA CASSSSGGWTGELFF TGTGCCAGCAGCTCTAGCGGGGGGTGGACCGGGGAGCTGTTTTTT
TRBD1 TRBJ1-1 TRBV5-1 NA CASSVGTGGVRGGNTEAFF TGCGCCAGCAGCGTAGGGACAGGGGGCGTCCGTGGTGGGAACACTGAAGCTTTCTTT
TRBD1 TRBJ2-7 TRBV11-3 few CASSSTGAAYEQYF TGTGCCAGCAGCTCGACAGGGGCAGCCTACGAGCAGTACTTC
TRBD1 TRBJ2-5 TRBV7-8 once CASSPTGGTGVMETQYF TGTGCCAGCAGCCCCACGGGGGGGACAGGGGTAATGGAGACCCAGTACTTC
NA TRBJ2-1 TRBV29-1 NA CSAPGLGPGDEQFF TGCAGCGCTCCCGGTTTGGGTCCCGGGGATGAGCAGTTCTTC
NA TRBJ2-3 TRBV11-3 once CASSLAAGFTDTQYF TGTGCCAGCAGCTTAGCCGCAGGTTTCACAGATACGCAGTATTTT
TRBD1 TRBJ1-5 TRBV30 NA CAWSVGDRGYSNQPQHF TGTGCCTGGAGTGTAGGGGACAGGGGTTATAGCAATCAGCCCCAGCATTTT
TRBD1 TRBJ2-7 TRBV9 once CASSAGTGGIYEQYF TGTGCCAGCAGCGCGGGGACAGGGGGCATCTACGAGCAGTACTTC
TRBD2 TRBJ2-2 TRBV19 once CASAFGGGTGELFF TGTGCCAGTGCGTTCGGGGGGGGGACCGGGGAGCTGTTTTTT
NA TRBJ1-2 TRBV27 NA CASIPHGGSQGYTF TGTGCCAGCATCCCTCACGGGGGAAGCCAGGGCTACACCTTC
NA TRBJ2-7 TRBV5-1 NA CASSVTGAYEQYF TGCGCCAGCAGCGTGACAGGAGCCTACGAGCAGTACTTC
NA TRBJ2-7 TRBV30 NA CAWTRDTTYEQYF TGTGCCTGGACTCGGGACACCACCTACGAGCAGTACTTC
TRBD2 TRBJ2-1 TRBV25-1 once CASSFLAGGQSEQFF TGTGCCAGCAGTTTTCTGGCGGGAGGGCAGAGTGAGCAGTTCTTC
NA TRBJ2-7 TRBV7-8 NA CASSPSEEYEQYF TGTGCCAGCAGCCCGAGTGAAGAGTACGAGCAGTACTTC